The next 9 T cell receptor beta chains were all read from a single sample in a study of PD-L1 blockade in urothelial cancer. Clones were read by immunoSEQ multiplex PCR, and TCRdb kept only the in-frame ones, dropping some. The repertoire holds some 35,000 clones, approximately 92% seen once, with more than 6.5% in the top ten. Sequences were derived from PBMCs, sampled around atezolizumab (anti-PD-L1) treatment. The receptor set was obtained from a man between 65 and 85 years old with urothelial cancer.

The chain joins TRBV5-1 to TRBJ1-3; 7 bases match TRBD1. The CDR3 is 15 amino acids. Germline lookup yields CDR1 SGHRS and CDR2 YFSETQ. V trimming: 4 bases; J trimming: 0 bases; junction bases outside the gene matches: 4. As DNA, the CDR3 is TGCGCCAGCAGCCGGGACAGCGACTCTGGAAACACCATATATTTT. Translated, it gives CASSRDSDSGNTIYF.

The J gene is TRBJ2-7, the V gene TRBV19; a possible D gene is TRBD1 (6 bases). The V end lost 8 bases, the J end lost 0 bases, and 17 bases lay between the germline ends. The germline CDR1 and CDR2 sequences are LNHDA and SQIVND (reference sequence). The CDR3 is made up of 15 amino acids. The CDR3 spells CASQPTGQSSYEQYF. CDR3 coding DNA: TGTGCCAGTCAGCCAACAGGGCAAAGCTCCTACGAGCAGTACTTC.

J is TRBJ2-7 and V is TRBV7-8; tentative D call: TRBD1 (6 bases). Germline loops: CDR1 SGHVS, CDR2 FQNEAQ. V shed 1 base and J shed 4 bases, with 11 bases lying between them. The CDR3 sequence is 14 residues long. The CDR3 protein is CASSLGRGQYEQYF. DNA for the CDR3: TGTGCCAGCAGCTTAGGAAGAGGACAGTACGAGCAGTACTTC.

The chain recombines TRBV29-1 with TRBJ2-3; D perhaps matches TRBD2 (6 bases). Trimming shortened V by 8 bases and J by 6 bases, and 18 bases separated the two germline ends. This CDR3 contains 13 residues. Germline V gene data show CDR1 as SQVTM and CDR2 as ANQGSEA. The CDR3 DNA follows: TGCAGCATCCTGTGGGACTCCCCGGATACGCAGTATTTT. Its protein product is CSILWDSPDTQYF.

The chain has TRBV19 and TRBJ2-4, with a weak D call TRBD2 (6 bases). CDR3 length: 15 amino acids. The V gene's germline CDR1 is LNHDA and CDR2 SQIVND (reference sequence). The germline V and J ends were trimmed by 7 bases and 3 bases, with 16 bases remaining between them. The DNA of the CDR3 is TGTGCCAGTATGCGGCGGGACCTTGGCAAAAACATTCAGTACTTC. It specifies CASMRRDLGKNIQYF.

This chain joins TRBV7-3 and TRBJ2-5; 9 nucleotides match TRBD1. The V and J ends lost 5 bases and 5 bases, in that order; junction bases with no gene match: 6. Germline V gene lookup returns CDR1 SGHTA and CDR2 FQGTGA. CDR3 size: 14 residues. This chain's CDR3 is CASSIDRGYETQYF. CDR3 bases: TGTGCCAGCAGCATAGACAGGGGGTACGAGACCCAGTACTTC.

This sequence joins TRBV2 and TRBJ2-7; 8 bases agree with TRBD1. This CDR3 is 15 amino acids long. CDR1 SNHLY and CDR2 FYNNEI come from the germline V gene. Germline trimming cut 0 bases from V and 5 bases from J; bases unmatched to any gene: 6. Here the CDR3 DNA reads TGTGCCAGCAGTGAAGCGCTGTACAGGGGGAACGAGCAGTACTTC. Protein product: CASSEALYRGNEQYF.

The chain is built from TRBV5-6 and TRBJ1-2; TRBD1 aligns across 9 bases. CDR1 is SGHDT, CDR2 YYEEEE, per germline. The CDR3 is 17 amino acids. V dropped 3 bases and J dropped 5; count of bases not matched to a gene: 14. CDR3 region: CASSSNRDRDWVYGYTF. The CDR3 coding sequence is TGTGCCAGCAGCTCGAACCGGGACAGGGATTGGGTATATGGCTACACCTTC.

This sequence joins TRBV6-5 and TRBJ2-7, with a tentative D call TRBD1 (6 bases). CDR1 MNHEY and CDR2 SVGAGI come from the germline V gene. There are 13 residues in the CDR3. V shed 4 bases and J shed 4 bases, with 11 bases lying between them. CDR3 in amino acids: CASSLIRGYEQYF. The CDR3 DNA reads as TGTGCCAGCAGTTTGATAAGGGGGTACGAGCAGTACTTC.